The 16 T cell receptor beta chains below come from one sample, sequenced in a study of type 1 regulatory T cells (dated by TCRdb to the early 2020s). TCRdb records Illumina MiSeq as the sequencer. Through fastp at Q25 and MiXCR, TCRdb rebuilt clones from the public reads, retaining in-frame beta chains. Duplicate CDR3 protein sequences are folded into a single record with the most common DNA and genes. The sample table records around 62,000 distinct CDR3 sequences; around 57% of these occur just once. Together, the top ten hold 7.6% of the sample. For these TCRs, the target antigens are not known. Material: cultured T cells, either the whole culture or a sorted T cell fraction (not recorded which). The cell subset or site label here, explained by the study, means: Tr1-enriched cell product generated in vitro against host alloantigens. The receptor source for this set is a human donor in good health.

V is TRBV7-2 and J is TRBJ2-3; perhaps D is TRBD1 or TRBD2 (5 bases each). Germline CDR1 and CDR2: SGHTA and FQGNSA. Trimming shortened V by 4 bases and J by 5 bases, and 10 bases separated the two germline ends. CDR3 length: 13 residues. The chain's CDR3 is CASSSGPGDTQYF. CDR3 nucleotide sequence: TGTGCCAGCAGCTCGGGGCCCGGAGATACGCAGTATTTT.

The rearrangement uses TRBV20-1 and TRBJ2-3; D not resolved. Trimming stripped 0 bases from V and 2 bases from J, with 9 bases between. The CDR3 extends over 14 amino acids. Germline V gene data show CDR1 as DFQATT and CDR2 as SNEGSKA (reference sequence). CDR3 residues: CSARDRLTTDTQYF. In DNA, the CDR3 is TGCAGTGCTAGAGACCGCCTGACCACAGATACGCAGTATTTT.

J is TRBJ2-7 and V is TRBV9; 9 bases are a match to TRBD2. The V gene end was trimmed by 4 bases and the J gene end by 2 bases; junction bases not matched to a gene: 4. Per germline, CDR1 SGDLS and CDR2 YYNGEE. This CDR3 is built from 14 residues. DNA for the CDR3: TGTGCCAGCAGCTCTGCGGGAGGGCCCTACGAGCAGTACTTC. Translated, it gives CASSSAGGPYEQYF.

The V call is TRBV20-1, the J call TRBJ2-7; 9 bases agree with TRBD2. The ends lost 5 bases at V and 2 bases at J; junction bases unmatched: 7. From germline, CDR1 is DFQATT and CDR2 SNEGSKA (reference sequence). This CDR3 is built from 14 residues. CDR3 DNA sequence: TGCAGTGCTGCTCAGACTAGCGGAACCTACGAGCAGTACTTC. This translates into CSAAQTSGTYEQYF.

This clonotype was found once. The V and J genes are TRBV7-8 and TRBJ2-1; D uncertain. V was cut by 5 bases and J by 14 bases, with 16 bases left in between. The CDR3 is 12 amino acids. Germline-derived CDR1 and CDR2 are SGHVS and FQNEAQ. The CDR3 spells CASSPDRTQEFF. The CDR3 DNA follows: TGTGCCAGCAGCCCTGATCGTACTCAGGAGTTCTTC.

The chain couples TRBV12-3 or TRBV12-4 to TRBJ2-5, with 10 bases that match TRBD2. The junction had 8 bases not matched to a gene; V was cut back by 8 bases and J by 5 bases. The CDR3 length is 14 residues. This chain's CDR3 is CASSALAGEETQYF. CDR3 sequence (DNA): TGTGCCAGCTCGGCGCTAGCGGGAGAGGAGACCCAGTACTTC.

This clonotype is a singleton in its sample. The V call is TRBV20-1, the J call TRBJ2-1, with D possibly TRBD2 on 7 matching bases. V lost 3 bases and J lost 7, with 22 bases in between. Germline V gene lookup returns CDR1 DFQATT and CDR2 SNEGSKA (reference sequence). The CDR3 totals 16 residues. CDR3 nucleotide sequence: TGCAGTGCTAGGAGGTTGGGGGGGCGAGGTATAAATGAGCAGTTCTTC. Its protein product is CSARRLGGRGINEQFF.

The CDR3 DNA reads TGTGCCAGCAGCTTTGGGCCTTTAGAGCAGTTCTTC. Translated: CASSFGPLEQFF. The gene calls are TRBV5-4 and TRBJ2-1, with D hard to call. V gave up 2 bases and J gave up 10 bases, with 10 bases separating them. Germline V CDR1 and CDR2: SGHNT, YYREEE (reference sequence). CDR3 length: 12 amino acids.

The rearrangement uses TRBV5-1 and TRBJ2-3, with D maybe TRBD1 (6 bases). Germline CDR1 SGHRS, CDR2 YFSETQ. This CDR3 comprises 15 residues. Trimming removed 0 bases at V and 0 bases at J, with 8 bases between. CDR3 bases: TGCGCCAGCAGCTTGGCGACAGGTAGCACAGATACGCAGTATTTT. Encoded protein: CASSLATGSTDTQYF.

This clonotype occurred once. V is TRBV11-2 and J is TRBJ2-7; D is unresolved. This CDR3 has 14 amino acids. From germline, CDR1 is SGHAT and CDR2 FQNNGV. The germline V and J ends were trimmed by 4 bases and 6 bases, with 16 bases remaining between them. This chain's CDR3 is CASSSQVDLIEQYF. CDR3 sequence (DNA): TGTGCCAGCAGCTCGCAAGTGGACCTCATCGAGCAGTACTTC.

The chain is built from TRBV20-1 and TRBJ1-1; weak D call: TRBD1 (5 bases). This CDR3 has 15 residues. Germline V gene sequence: CDR1 DFQATT, CDR2 SNEGSKA (reference sequence). V was cut by 0 bases and J by 4 bases, with 15 bases left in between. CDR3 nucleotide sequence: TGCAGTGCTAGAGATTCCGGCCGGGGGATCACTGAAGCTTTCTTT. It is translated as CSARDSGRGITEAFF.

This sequence joins TRBV28 and TRBJ1-1; D possibly corresponds to TRBD1 (5 bases). The ends were cut back, 6 bases at V and 10 bases at J, with 21 bases in the middle. The CDR3 consists of 14 residues. The germline CDR1 and CDR2 sequences are MDHEN and SYDVKM. DNA of the CDR3: TGTGCCAGCAGCCCACCACAGCGGGGGAGTGGAGCTTTCTTT. Protein sequence: CASSPPQRGSGAFF.

The CDR3 coding sequence is TGCGCCAGCAGCTTCGGCGATAGCGGTGAAAAACTGTTTTTT. This sequence encodes CASSFGDSGEKLFF. The chain carries TRBV5-1 and TRBJ1-4; D gene uncertain. In germline, CDR1 is SGHRS, CDR2 YFSETQ. This CDR3 is built from 14 residues. The V gene lost 2 bases and the J gene lost 7 bases, with 12 bases spanning the gap. Using reference TRBV5-1 and TRBJ1-4 for the parts outside the CDR3, the full variable domain is KAGVTQTPRYLIKTRGQQVTLSCSPISGHRSVSWYQQTPGQGLQFLFEYFSETQRNKGNFPGRFSGRQFSNSRSEMNVSTLELGDSALYLCASSFGDSGEKLFFGSGTQLSVL.

A single count supports this clonotype. The gene calls are TRBV4-3 and TRBJ2-5, with D uncertain. Germline lookup yields CDR1 LGHNA and CDR2 YSLEER. Trimming left V 4 bases short and J 2 bases short, with 14 bases between. The CDR3 is 15 residues long. The CDR3 nucleotides are TGCGCCAGCAGCCCTAACCTCGGGCTACAAGAGACCCAGTACTTC. Translated, it gives CASSPNLGLQETQYF.

This chain connects TRBV7-2 to TRBJ2-5; the D gene is possibly TRBD1 (5 bases). The germline V gene encodes CDR1 SGHTA and CDR2 FQGNSA. CDR3 length equals 16 residues. The ends were cut back, 6 bases at V and 5 bases at J, with 22 bases in the middle. CDR3 in DNA: TGTGCCAGCAGTTTCGGAGCTGGACACCCTGGCGAGACCCAGTACTTC. It is translated as CASSFGAGHPGETQYF.

The chain has TRBV20-1 and TRBJ2-1; 7 bases are a match to TRBD2. CDR3 length: 13 residues. The germline CDR1 and CDR2 sequences are DFQATT and SNEGSKA (reference sequence). Trimming took 2 bases from V and 9 from J; bases not matched to a gene: 7. Here the CDR3 DNA reads TGCAGTGCTAGACGTGGACTAGATGGTGAGCAGTTCTTC. It codes for CSARRGLDGEQFF.